This is a list of T cell receptor beta chains from one sample in a study of T cell responses to AZD1222 COVID-19 vaccine. Sequencing was performed with immunoSEQ multiplex PCR; in TCRdb, only in-frame clones are kept and a portion is missing. The repertoire holds roughly 150,000 clones, with approximately 94% as singletons. This material consisted of peripheral blood, taken on day 0 of AZD1222 vaccination. These receptors all come from an adult in good health. Each CDR3 is given with its conserved first and last residue. Fields, in order: D gene, J gene, CDR3 length, V gene, clone size, CDR3 protein, CDR3 DNA. A D gene is named only where the DNA matches it firmly. Expanded clones are given a class, and other clones once, few, many or no size at all.

d_call: TRBD1; j_call: TRBJ1-4; cdr3_length: 15; v_call: TRBV5-5; clone_size: NA; cdr3_aa: CASSHGGQINEKLFF; cdr3_nt: TGTGCCAGCAGCCATGGGGGACAGATTAATGAAAAACTGTTTTTT
d_call: NA; j_call: TRBJ1-5; cdr3_length: 13; v_call: TRBV10-2; clone_size: NA; cdr3_aa: CASSVQGHQPQHF; cdr3_nt: TGCGCCAGCAGTGTTCAGGGTCATCAGCCCCAGCATTTT
d_call: TRBD1; j_call: TRBJ2-3; cdr3_length: 19; v_call: TRBV6-1; clone_size: NA; cdr3_aa: CASSVFGGTQGAPTDTQYF; cdr3_nt: TGTGCCAGCAGTGTCTTTGGAGGAACCCAGGGGGCTCCCACAGATACGCAGTATTTT
d_call: NA; j_call: TRBJ1-6; cdr3_length: 13; v_call: TRBV2; clone_size: NA; cdr3_aa: CASRLRTDSPLHF; cdr3_nt: TGTGCCAGCAGACTCAGAACAGACTCACCCCTCCACTTT
d_call: TRBD2; j_call: TRBJ2-2; cdr3_length: 17; v_call: TRBV4-3; clone_size: NA; cdr3_aa: CASSQVPLAGATGELFF; cdr3_nt: TGCGCCAGCAGCCAAGTTCCGCTAGCGGGGGCGACCGGGGAGCTGTTTTTT
d_call: NA; j_call: TRBJ1-2; cdr3_length: 15; v_call: TRBV5-1; clone_size: NA; cdr3_aa: CASSLEGSANYGYTF; cdr3_nt: TGCGCCAGCAGCTTGGAGGGTTCGGCTAACTATGGCTACACCTTC
d_call: NA; j_call: TRBJ1-6; cdr3_length: 15; v_call: TRBV21-1; clone_size: NA; cdr3_aa: CASIPDKRSNSPLHF; cdr3_nt: TGTGCCAGCATTCCGGACAAACGATCGAATTCACCCCTCCACTTT
d_call: TRBD2; j_call: TRBJ2-5; cdr3_length: 16; v_call: TRBV24-1; clone_size: NA; cdr3_aa: CATSDRTSGGRETQYF; cdr3_nt: TGTGCCACCAGTGATCGGACTAGCGGGGGGCGAGAGACCCAGTACTTC
d_call: NA; j_call: TRBJ1-1; cdr3_length: 14; v_call: TRBV7-9; clone_size: NA; cdr3_aa: CASSHRRDPGEAFF; cdr3_nt: TGTGCCAGCAGCCACCGAAGGGACCCTGGTGAAGCTTTCTTT
d_call: NA; j_call: TRBJ1-1; cdr3_length: 13; v_call: TRBV7-9; clone_size: once; cdr3_aa: CASSLVGDTEAFF; cdr3_nt: TGTGCCAGCAGCTTAGTAGGGGACACTGAAGCTTTCTTT
d_call: TRBD2; j_call: TRBJ2-1; cdr3_length: 17; v_call: TRBV9; clone_size: once; cdr3_aa: CASSVGGSGSSYNEQFF; cdr3_nt: TGTGCCAGCAGCGTAGGGGGTAGCGGGAGCTCCTACAATGAGCAGTTCTTC
d_call: TRBD2; j_call: TRBJ2-6; cdr3_length: 16; v_call: TRBV7-9; clone_size: once; cdr3_aa: CASSLIREAGANVLTF; cdr3_nt: TGTGCCAGCAGCCTAATCCGGGAGGCTGGGGCCAACGTCCTGACTTTC
d_call: TRBD2; j_call: TRBJ2-5; cdr3_length: 14; v_call: TRBV7-2; clone_size: NA; cdr3_aa: CASGGGWHLETQYF; cdr3_nt: TGTGCCAGCGGGGGGGGATGGCACTTGGAGACCCAGTACTTC
d_call: TRBD2; j_call: TRBJ2-7; cdr3_length: 16; v_call: TRBV5-4; clone_size: NA; cdr3_aa: CASSVWTSGEGGKQYF; cdr3_nt: TGTGCCAGCAGCGTGTGGACTAGCGGGGAGGGTGGTAAGCAGTACTTC
d_call: TRBD1; j_call: TRBJ2-7; cdr3_length: 13; v_call: TRBV12-3/TRBV12-4; clone_size: NA; cdr3_aa: CASRRTGAGEQYF; cdr3_nt: TGTGCCAGCAGAAGGACAGGGGCGGGGGAGCAGTACTTC